A single sample gave rise to the 20 T cell receptor beta chains below, sequenced in a study of vaccination effects on CD4 cells after COVID-19. Sequencing was performed with immunoSEQ multiplex PCR; in TCRdb, only in-frame clones are kept and a portion is missing. Of about 44,000 clones in the sample, over 60% are singletons; the top ten hold around 3.3%. At the end of 10 days of culture, CD4+ T cells were isolated. Confirmation by PCR established that the person had SARS-CoV-2 infection between March and December 2020. Each participant received a vaccine that was either BNT162b2 or mRNA-1273, given as two doses. The antigens these receptors bind are not known. The sample in question was CD4+ T cells from PBMCs cultured without peptide, obtained after COVID-19 vaccination. The receptors derive from a human donor who had a prior SARS-CoV-2 infection.

This sequence joins TRBV5-1 and TRBJ1-1; D unclear. V was cut by 2 bases and J by 4 bases, with 12 bases left in between. Germline-derived CDR1 and CDR2 are SGHRS and YFSETQ. This CDR3 contains 14 residues. Written as DNA, the CDR3 is TGCGCCAGCAGCTTAACGGCCGCCAGCACTGAAGCTTTCTTT. Its protein product is CASSLTAASTEAFF.

The chain links TRBV4-2 to TRBJ1-1; 7 bases line up with TRBD1. The CDR3 totals 15 residues. The trim removed 2 bases at V and 1 base at J, leaving 4 bases unmatched. Germline lookup yields CDR1 LGHNA and CDR2 YNFKEQ. Here the CDR3 reads CASSQPTGANTEAFF. The CDR3 DNA sequence: TGTGCCAGCAGCCAACCTACAGGGGCGAACACTGAAGCTTTCTTT.

This clone was found once. CDR3 sequence: CASQSGQVNEKLFF. The CDR3 DNA is TGTGCCAGTCAGTCGGGACAGGTTAATGAAAAACTGTTTTTT. The chain joins TRBV2 to TRBJ1-4; 8 bases match TRBD1. Germline CDR1 and CDR2: SNHLY and FYNNEI. The V segment lost 9 bases and the J segment 4 bases; nucleotides outside the gene matches: 7. This CDR3 region has 14 residues.

This clone came up a few times. The V and J genes are TRBV7-9 and TRBJ2-3, with a weak D call TRBD1 (6 bases). The V gene lost 0 bases and the J gene lost 2 bases, with 6 bases spanning the gap. Germline assignment: CDR1 SEHNR and CDR2 FQNEAQ (reference sequence). There are 14 residues in the CDR3. This CDR3 is CASSLAGHTDTQYF. The CDR3 DNA is TGTGCCAGCAGCTTAGCGGGACACACAGATACGCAGTATTTT. Complete variable domain (other parts from reference TRBV7-9 and TRBJ2-3): DTGVSQNPRHKITKRGQNVTFRCDPISEHNRLYWYRQTLGQGPEFLTYFQNEAQLEKSRLLSDRFSAERPKGSFSTLEIQRTEQGDSAMYLCASSLAGHTDTQYFGPGTRLTVL.

In DNA form, the CDR3 reads TGTGTCAGGTCCGGGGAGATGAACACCGGGGAGCTGTTTTTT. Encoded protein: CVRSGEMNTGELFF. This chain links TRBV19 with TRBJ2-2, with D possibly matching TRBD2 (5 bases). Per germline, CDR1 LNHDA and CDR2 SQIVND (reference sequence). The CDR3 extends over 14 amino acids.

J is TRBJ1-2 and V is TRBV3-1 (or the pseudogene TRBV3-2); 9 bases map to TRBD1. This CDR3 has 15 residues. Germline loops: CDR1 LGHDT, CDR2 YNNKEL (reference sequence). With 3 bases clipped from V and 4 bases from J, the junction kept 6 bases outside the gene matches. The CDR3 loop reads CASSHLGGQGYGYTF. Written as DNA, the CDR3 is TGTGCCAGCAGCCACCTTGGGGGACAGGGCTATGGCTACACCTTC.

This chain uses TRBV7-8 with TRBJ2-7; tentatively, D is TRBD1 or TRBD2 (5 bases each). V was pared by 4 bases and J by 0 bases, with 22 bases between. Per germline, CDR1 SGHVS and CDR2 FQNEAQ. The CDR3 has 18 amino acids. CDR3 protein: CASSSEAGTGISSYEQYF. Here the CDR3 DNA reads TGTGCCAGCAGCTCTGAAGCAGGGACGGGGATAAGCTCCTACGAGCAGTACTTC.

There are a few counts of this clone. The rearrangement joins TRBV4-2 to TRBJ2-3, with 7 positions matching TRBD2. The V segment lost 4 bases and the J segment 3 bases; nucleotides outside the gene matches: 13. The CDR3 has 17 amino acids. Germline CDR1 and CDR2: LGHNA and YNFKEQ. The CDR3 DNA reads as TGTGCCAGCAGCCGAGGTGTTGCCGGGAGGTTTACAGATACGCAGTATTTT. This gives the protein CASSRGVAGRFTDTQYF.

The chain employs TRBV7-8 and TRBJ2-7, with 8 bases lining up with TRBD2. CDR3 length: 16 residues. Germline lookup yields CDR1 SGHVS and CDR2 FQNEAQ. V dropped 5 bases and J dropped 7; count of bases not matched to a gene: 16. CDR3 DNA sequence: TGTGCCAGCAGCAAACATCGTATAGCGGGATCAGTTGAGCAGTACTTC. The encoded protein is CASSKHRIAGSVEQYF. Using reference TRBV7-8 and TRBJ2-7 for the parts outside the CDR3, the full variable domain is GAGVSQSPRYKVAKRGQDVALRCDPISGHVSLFWYQQALGQGPEFLTYFQNEAQLDKSGLPSDRFFAERPEGSVSTLKIQRTQQEDSAVYLCASSKHRIAGSVEQYFGPGTRLTVT.

The rearrangement links TRBV30 to TRBJ1-6; no clear D gene. Germline CDR1 GTSNPN, CDR2 SVGIG (reference sequence). The CDR3 is 15 residues long. Trimming removed 5 bases from V and 0 bases from J, with 11 bases in between. CDR3 residues: CAWASSFSYNSPLHF. Here the CDR3 DNA reads TGTGCCTGGGCCTCGAGTTTCTCCTATAATTCACCCCTCCACTTT.

The V call is TRBV5-4, the J call TRBJ2-1, with 12 positions matching TRBD2. The junction had 4 bases not matched to a gene; V was cut back by 2 bases and J by 4 bases. CDR1 and CDR2 from the germline V gene are SGHNT and YYREEE (reference sequence). The CDR3 sequence is 16 residues long. The CDR3 loop reads CASSFALAGGYNEQFF. The CDR3 DNA reads TGTGCCAGCAGCTTCGCTCTAGCGGGAGGGTACAATGAGCAGTTCTTC.

The sample holds a few counts of this clone. The chain joins TRBV19 to TRBJ1-1; weak D call: TRBD1 (5 bases). Looked up from germline, CDR1 is LNHDA and CDR2 is SQIVND (reference sequence). V gave up 5 bases and J gave up 2 bases, with 15 bases separating them. This CDR3 has 15 residues. The CDR3 nucleotides read TGTGCCAGTAGTCCCGCCGGGACGGGAAACACTGAAGCTTTCTTT. This gives the protein CASSPAGTGNTEAFF. Variable domain in full (rest from reference TRBV19 and TRBJ1-1): DGGITQSPKYLFRKEGQNVTLSCEQNLNHDAMYWYRQDPGQGLRLIYYSQIVNDFQKGDIAEGYSVSREKKESFPLTVTSAQKNPTAFYLCASSPAGTGNTEAFFGQGTRLTVV.

The table lists this clone with a count of one. The V gene is TRBV9, the J gene TRBJ2-2; 7 bases fit TRBD2. Trimming cost V 0 bases and J 0 bases; bases outside gene matches: 8. The CDR3 covers 18 residues. CDR1 is SGDLS, CDR2 YYNGEE, per germline. CDR3 sequence reads: CASSVAGTTSANTGELFF. CDR3 nucleotides: TGTGCCAGCAGCGTAGCCGGGACTACCTCAGCGAACACCGGGGAGCTGTTTTTT. Complete variable domain (other parts from reference TRBV9 and TRBJ2-2): DSGVTQTPKHLITATGQRVTLRCSPRSGDLSVYWYQQSLDQGLQFLIQYYNGEERAKGNILERFSAQQFPDLHSELNLSSLELGDSALYFCASSVAGTTSANTGELFFGEGSRLTVL.

The rearrangement joins TRBV9 to TRBJ2-7; D not certain. The CDR3 is 12 residues long. The V gene lost 0 bases and the J gene lost 3 bases, with 4 bases spanning the gap. Germline V CDR1 and CDR2: SGDLS, YYNGEE. This chain's CDR3 is CASSVDSYEQYF. In DNA, the CDR3 is TGTGCCAGCAGCGTAGACAGCTACGAGCAGTACTTC.

V usage is TRBV24-1 and J usage is TRBJ1-5, with D maybe TRBD1 (5 bases). There are 12 residues in the CDR3. The germline V gene encodes CDR1 KGHDR and CDR2 SFDVKD. Between the trimmed V and J ends, which lost 4 bases and 13 bases, there was a span of 13 bases. Here the CDR3 reads CATSDSTGSQHF. The CDR3 DNA reads TGTGCCACCAGTGACTCCACAGGATCTCAGCATTTT.

The chain is built from TRBV11-3 and TRBJ1-1, with D unresolved. Per the germline V gene, CDR1 is SGHNT and CDR2 is YENEEA. V lost 4 bases and J 6 bases, leaving 12 bases between the germline ends. CDR3 length: 13 residues. CDR3 region: CASSSGMTPEAFF. For the CDR3, the DNA is TGTGCCAGCAGCTCCGGTATGACACCTGAAGCTTTCTTT.

V usage is TRBV18 and J usage is TRBJ1-1; TRBD1 matches at 7 bases. V was pared by 4 bases and J by 0 bases, with 5 bases of the junction left unmatched. Germline lookup yields CDR1 KGHSH and CDR2 LQKENI. The CDR3 contains 15 residues. This CDR3 reads CASSRRQGLNTEAFF. As DNA, the CDR3 is TGTGCCAGCTCACGTCGACAGGGACTGAACACTGAAGCTTTCTTT.

The V gene is TRBV5-4, the J gene TRBJ1-6, with D hard to call. CDR1 SGHNT and CDR2 YYREEE come from the germline V gene (reference sequence). This CDR3 has 15 residues. Trimming stripped 0 bases from V and 3 bases from J, with 7 bases between. This CDR3 is CASSLAGGYNSPLHF. The CDR3 region has the DNA TGTGCCAGCAGCTTGGCGGGAGGCTATAATTCACCCCTCCACTTT.

The CDR3 DNA reads as TGTGCCAGCAGCGAGCCCCTCGCAGGGGCCGACCGCACAGATACGCAGTATTTT. Protein: CASSEPLAGADRTDTQYF. The J gene is TRBJ2-3, the V gene TRBV9, with a weak D call TRBD1 (6 bases). Trimming took 3 bases from V and 1 from J, leaving 21 bases between them. CDR1 and CDR2 from the germline V gene are SGDLS and YYNGEE. The CDR3 consists of 18 residues.

V and J are TRBV20-1 and TRBJ1-2; possibly TRBD1 for D (5 bases). Deletions cut 3 bases from V and 1 base from J, with 12 bases between. Germline CDR1 DFQATT, CDR2 SNEGSKA (reference sequence). The CDR3 contains 14 residues. This chain's CDR3 is CSASSGQVNYGYTF. The CDR3 DNA sequence: TGCAGTGCTAGTTCGGGGCAGGTTAACTATGGCTACACCTTC.